This TCR beta chain was captured in a study of blood T cells in healthy people across ages (dated by TCRdb to between 2015 and 2016). A note on the overall study: Template switching captured roughly one uniquely barcoded TCR beta cDNA molecule per two T cells in model experiments. The study measured age-related changes in TCR beta repertoire diversity using deep sequencing normalized with unique cDNA molecular identifiers. Donors were grouped into four age groups: young (average approximately 16 years), middle-aged (39), aged (around 62) and long-lived (approximately 81). To avoid experimental bias, donors of different ages were randomly spread across the sequencing lanes. The study analyzed two additional independent replicas of 1 million unique cDNA reads from the same blood draw for two donors, one aged 18 to 29 and one aged 80 or older.

The receptor library was made with 5' RACE. The sequencer listed for this sample is Illumina HiSeq 2500. A second about 6 to 11 cycle PCR used a sample-barcoded 5' primer and a J-beta primer mix. Each TCR beta cDNA molecule received a unique molecular identifier from a template-switch 5' adaptor carrying 12 random nucleotides. Each sample yielded at least 2.5 million CDR3-containing paired-end reads. All of the RNA was converted into first-strand cDNA using the Mint cDNA synthesis kit, with a TRBC-specific oligonucleotide serving as the primer. After uracil-DNA glycosylase treatment, a first 18-cycle PCR used universal primers M1SS and BC2_uni_R on all cDNA. Processing in the source paper ran as follows. For normalization, 1 million high-quality reads were randomly selected from each sample, with every read carrying a distinct molecular identifier. Reads sharing molecular identifiers were discarded rather than binned into consensus sequences. MiTCR, set to a Q25 quality threshold and the strictest error-elimination algorithm, was used for CDR3 identification, clonotype clustering and error correction. Lower-bound total TCR beta diversity was estimated with a nonparametric unseen species model using Euler transformation. TCRdb cleaned the public reads at Q25 with fastp, built clones with MiXCR and kept in-frame beta chains. CDR3 protein duplicates are merged, each entry listing the most common genes and DNA. The V and J calls, along with clone size, are taken from TCRdb and not from the paper's own processing. Counted in this sample were approximately 810,000 distinct CDR3 sequences; under 40% of them appeared once. The top ten clonotypes cover 10% to 15% of the sample.

Overall results and qualifications from the work: The CMV infection status of donors was not known, potentially confounding age-related changes in expanded clonotypes. Observed TCR beta diversity correlated strongly with the percentage of naive T cells measured by flow cytometry. Conclusive comparison of naive and antigen-experienced compartments was prevented by the profiling of bulk unsorted PBMCs. Compared with the aged group, more naive CD4+ T cells, fewer expanded clones and increased TCR diversity were shown by the long-lived group, suggesting age selection. Estimates of total diversity based on one million sequenced T cells were considered lower bounds and underestimates. As age increased, observed TCR beta diversity per million T cells dropped in a roughly linear way, and a significant reduction was already evident by age about 40.

V and J lose 3 bases and 4 bases, and a span of 12 bases separates them. The cysteine opens and the phenylalanine closes a CDR3 of 15 amino acids. CDR3 DNA only is kept here, 45 bases in frame from base 1. Concerning this clonotype: It has no known antigen specificity. No base-level quality is on record; no much larger clone is a single base apart.

The donors were some 36 Caucasian individuals from Russia, aged roughly 6 to 90 years, who were systemically healthy. Approximately 9.3 milliliters of peripheral blood were collected from each donor into EDTA-treated Vacutainer tubes. Ficoll-Paque density-gradient centrifugation was used to isolate PBMCs, with at least 6.5 million per sample. Trizol reagent was used to extract total RNA from the PBMCs, yielding at least 6 micrograms per sample. Naive CD45RAhigh/CD27high T cell percentages were measured by flow cytometry on a PBMC aliquot from every donor. The TCR was taken from a man younger than 30 in good health. The rearranged chain carries TRBV12-3 or TRBV12-4 and TRBJ2-2; the D gene is possibly TRBD1, with 6 bases matching. Sequencing was carried out using blood. The CDR3 protein is CASSLAQGFTGELFF. The nucleotide sequence is TGTGCCAGCAGTTTGGCCCAGGGGTTCACCGGGGAGCTGTTTTTT.